This record looks at one TCR beta chain sequence and its context. This sample was included in a study of blood T cell repertoires in COVID-19. Germline lookup yields CDR1 MNHNY and CDR2 SVGAGI (reference sequence). This CDR3 has 16 amino acids. The trim removed 5 bases at V and 7 bases at J, leaving 11 bases unmatched. Clones were sequenced by immunoSEQ multiplex PCR, and TCRdb holds only the in-frame ones, with some missing. The sample records about 82,000 clones, 75% to 85% being singletons. The receptor was derived from a woman in her 40s with active or convalescent COVID-19. The chain couples TRBV6-6 to TRBJ2-5; 12 bases are shared with TRBD2. The sample was peripheral blood. CDR3 residues: CASSPPRTSGTTTQYF. The CDR3 DNA sequence: TGTGCCAGCAGTCCACCCCGGACTAGCGGGACCACGACCCAGTACTTC.